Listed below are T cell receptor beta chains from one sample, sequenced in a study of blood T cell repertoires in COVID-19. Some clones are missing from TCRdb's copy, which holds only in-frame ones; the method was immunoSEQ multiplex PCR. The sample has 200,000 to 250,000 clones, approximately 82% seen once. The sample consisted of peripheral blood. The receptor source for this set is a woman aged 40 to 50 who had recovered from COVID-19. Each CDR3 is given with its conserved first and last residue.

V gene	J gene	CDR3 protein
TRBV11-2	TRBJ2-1	CASSGRTSGGAFNEQFF
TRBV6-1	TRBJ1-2	CASSERSGGALDGYTF
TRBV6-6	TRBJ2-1	CASSYSTRDYNEQFF
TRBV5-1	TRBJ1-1	CASSVRGQGNTEAFF
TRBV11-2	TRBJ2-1	CASSLLAGSSYNEQFF
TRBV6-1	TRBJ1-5	CASSEMTGLGQPQHF
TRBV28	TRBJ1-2	CASIPTGYYGYTF
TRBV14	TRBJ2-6	CASSPQLPGANVLTF
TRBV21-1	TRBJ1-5	CASSKASDSNQPQHF
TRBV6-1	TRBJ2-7	CASSEGRGLYEQYF
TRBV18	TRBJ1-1	CASSPMRALNTEAFF
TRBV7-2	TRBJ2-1	CASSPRRIAGEVEQFF